One and the same sample provided the 2 T cell receptor beta chains below, sequenced in a study of PD-1 blockade in classical Hodgkin lymphoma. There was relapse after autologous stem cell transplantation in every patient, and there was variation in brentuximab vedotin exposure. Data came from immunoSEQ multiplex PCR; TCRdb stores just in-frame clones and leaves some out. Among 20,000 or so clones listed, roughly 73% were seen once. Here the sequenced sample was peripheral blood mononuclear cells (PBMCs), taken before the second cycle of nivolumab. These receptors came from a human donor with classical Hodgkin lymphoma.

The V and J genes are TRBV5-4 and TRBJ2-3; D perhaps matches TRBD1 (5 bases). The CDR3 contains 16 residues. Germline lookup yields CDR1 SGHNT and CDR2 YYREEE (reference sequence). Between the trimmed V and J ends, which lost 6 bases and 2 bases, there was a span of 19 bases. The CDR3 DNA sequence: TGTGCCAGCAAGCCTGCCCGGACAACTCCCACAGATACGCAGTATTTT. It yields the protein CASKPARTTPTDTQYF.

This clone occurred once. This sequence joins TRBV6-1 and TRBJ1-2, with a tentative D call TRBD1 (5 bases). Germline V gene data show CDR1 as MNHNS and CDR2 as SASEGT. This CDR3 has 16 residues. With 1 base removed from V and 8 bases from J, the gap between germline ends came to 20 bases. CDR3 bases: TGTGCCAGCAGTGAAGTATTGATGACAGCCCCGGGAGGCTACACCTTC. Encoded protein: CASSEVLMTAPGGYTF.